This record concerns one T cell receptor (beta chain) sequence. The antigen is unknown. The data belong to a study of T cell repertoires in cytomegalovirus infection. Via MiXCR, TCRdb re-called the reads, giving one row per CDR3 protein. This sample has about 130,000 distinct CDR3 sequences, with roughly 32% found just once. This CDR3 spans 13 amino acids. Germline V gene data show CDR1 as SGDLS and CDR2 as YYNGEE. V was cut by 3 bases and J by 6 bases, with 12 bases left in between. The specimen comprised CD8+ T cells from cultured PBMCs, sampled from culture after CMV antigen stimulation. This sequence joins TRBV9 and TRBJ1-1; D not certain. This clonotype originated in a human donor in good health (CMV status not recorded). Some clones in this sample may be carry-over from other donors' samples. The CDR3 loop is CASSGSGEPEAFF. The CDR3, as DNA: TGTGCCAGCAGCGGAAGTGGTGAGCCTGAAGCTTTCTTT.